This is a list of T cell receptor beta chains from one sample in a study of T-cell reconstitution after alpha-beta-depleted transplantation in children. One entry per CDR3 protein, called by TCRdb with MiXCR from the PCR reads. The data show about 980,000 distinct CDR3 sequences, with about 29% seen just once and under 30% held by the top ten. Sequencing used PBMCs, mostly from graft donor cells, obtained 360 days after TCRalphabeta/CD19-depleted stem cell transplant. The receptor set was obtained from a boy under two years old who had a stem cell transplant for SCID, so the T cells may come from the graft donor. The conserved cysteine and the conserved F or W are not part of the CDR3 here.

cdr3_aa: ASSLLTGKETQY
v_call: TRBV5-1
j_call: TRBJ2-5

cdr3_aa: SARDSAGDNEQF
v_call: TRBV20-1
j_call: TRBJ2-1

cdr3_aa: SARGVGYT
v_call: TRBV20-1
j_call: TRBJ1-2

cdr3_aa: ASSHSTPGTAMNTEAF
v_call: TRBV4-1
j_call: TRBJ1-1

cdr3_aa: ASGNRRAYNEQF
v_call: TRBV12-3/TRBV12-4
j_call: TRBJ2-1

cdr3_aa: ASSQPLAGEARKTQY
v_call: TRBV4-1
j_call: TRBJ2-5

cdr3_aa: ASAGDYTGELF
v_call: TRBV6-6
j_call: TRBJ2-2

cdr3_aa: SARDRVGGAYEQY
v_call: TRBV20-1
j_call: TRBJ2-7

cdr3_aa: ASGGGPGGEQF
v_call: TRBV7-9
j_call: TRBJ2-1

cdr3_aa: ASSVGLGGNEQF
v_call: TRBV9
j_call: TRBJ2-1

cdr3_aa: ASSPRRTTGGGFSVETQY
v_call: TRBV11-1
j_call: TRBJ2-5

cdr3_aa: SALRDTHEKLF
v_call: TRBV20-1
j_call: TRBJ1-4

cdr3_aa: ASSPSGTSGGAYEQY
v_call: TRBV4-1
j_call: TRBJ2-7

cdr3_aa: ATSRDSLNQPQH
v_call: TRBV15
j_call: TRBJ1-5

cdr3_aa: ASRPSEGANYGYT
v_call: TRBV25-1
j_call: TRBJ1-2

cdr3_aa: ASSLPYGQGRFTDTQY
v_call: TRBV28
j_call: TRBJ2-3

cdr3_aa: ASSRDAPGTGDNSPLH
v_call: TRBV4-2
j_call: TRBJ1-6

cdr3_aa: ASSSGLPNGDTQY
v_call: TRBV11-2
j_call: TRBJ2-3

cdr3_aa: ASSYPGTATYNEQF
v_call: TRBV6-2/TRBV6-3
j_call: TRBJ2-1

cdr3_aa: ASSISPGTSGGPGELF
v_call: TRBV11-2
j_call: TRBJ2-2

cdr3_aa: ASSVVPGTANTGELF
v_call: TRBV9
j_call: TRBJ2-2

cdr3_aa: ASSVPDRTGANVLT
v_call: TRBV9
j_call: TRBJ2-6

cdr3_aa: ASSPQGAQIPSTGRVAQY
v_call: TRBV6-2/TRBV6-3
j_call: TRBJ2-3

cdr3_aa: SAAHRVTGYT
v_call: TRBV20-1
j_call: TRBJ1-2

cdr3_aa: ASNPRTEQETQY
v_call: TRBV12-3/TRBV12-4
j_call: TRBJ2-5

cdr3_aa: SVGVRDGYT
v_call: TRBV29-1
j_call: TRBJ1-2

cdr3_aa: ASSFSRGGTGELF
v_call: TRBV6-2/TRBV6-3
j_call: TRBJ2-2

cdr3_aa: AISGGRGPDTQY
v_call: TRBV10-3
j_call: TRBJ2-3

cdr3_aa: ASSLGLTGDEQY
v_call: TRBV5-1
j_call: TRBJ2-7

cdr3_aa: ASSAHGTRSYEQY
v_call: TRBV6-1
j_call: TRBJ2-7

cdr3_aa: ASSSSGGVSYNEQF
v_call: TRBV9
j_call: TRBJ2-1

cdr3_aa: SVGGLTDSYEQY
v_call: TRBV29-1
j_call: TRBJ2-7

cdr3_aa: ASSLGQDANEQY
v_call: TRBV5-1
j_call: TRBJ2-7

cdr3_aa: ASMFSRVPGNTIY
v_call: TRBV27
j_call: TRBJ1-3

cdr3_aa: ASSLVTGSETQY
v_call: TRBV7-2
j_call: TRBJ2-5

cdr3_aa: ASLGGGGQPQH
v_call: TRBV28
j_call: TRBJ1-5

cdr3_aa: ASSLGQGDEQY
v_call: TRBV5-1
j_call: TRBJ2-7

cdr3_aa: ASSLVAAPRGQF
v_call: TRBV27
j_call: TRBJ2-1

cdr3_aa: ASSRHGTAYEQY
v_call: TRBV21-1
j_call: TRBJ2-7

cdr3_aa: ASSPDRGGQPQH
v_call: TRBV6-5
j_call: TRBJ1-5

cdr3_aa: ATSDDSTQDTQY
v_call: TRBV24-1
j_call: TRBJ2-3

cdr3_aa: SARGHLGGGRETQY
v_call: TRBV20-1
j_call: TRBJ2-5

cdr3_aa: ASSFKTDSYEQY
v_call: TRBV5-1
j_call: TRBJ2-7

cdr3_aa: ASSLTGEYNEQF
v_call: TRBV7-9
j_call: TRBJ2-1

cdr3_aa: ASSQDRSWGGTDTQY
v_call: TRBV4-2
j_call: TRBJ2-3

cdr3_aa: ASSQEWRGPYEQY
v_call: TRBV4-3
j_call: TRBJ2-7

cdr3_aa: ASSPKGLPQETQY
v_call: TRBV27
j_call: TRBJ2-5

cdr3_aa: ASSQDDGEGNEAF
v_call: TRBV4-1
j_call: TRBJ1-1

cdr3_aa: ASSPARGFLNQPQH
v_call: TRBV12-3/TRBV12-4
j_call: TRBJ1-5

cdr3_aa: ASRQRLYAGELF
v_call: TRBV6-1
j_call: TRBJ2-2

cdr3_aa: ASSQVPGTGEETQY
v_call: TRBV4-2
j_call: TRBJ2-5

cdr3_aa: ASSPQGGANTIY
v_call: TRBV28
j_call: TRBJ1-3

cdr3_aa: ASSLASGTGTHEQY
v_call: TRBV5-1
j_call: TRBJ2-7

cdr3_aa: ASGRDGNSPLH
v_call: TRBV4-2
j_call: TRBJ1-6

cdr3_aa: ASSLVGGGAKNIQY
v_call: TRBV5-1
j_call: TRBJ2-4